These 21 T cell receptor beta chains came from one sample sequenced in a study of cytomegalovirus exposure and HLA in healthy donors. The repertoire was sequenced with immunoSEQ multiplex PCR; TCRdb's copy has only in-frame clones and lacks some. Among 120,000 to 150,000 clones listed, roughly nine tenths were seen once. The sequencing sample was made of PBMCs. These receptors originate from a man younger than 35 in good health and CMV-seronegative.

The chain carries TRBV9 and TRBJ2-3; 8 bases align to TRBD1. After removal of 6 bases from V and 2 bases from J, the junction contained 2 bases not matched to a gene. Germline V gene data show CDR1 as SGDLS and CDR2 as YYNGEE. The CDR3 runs 13 residues. DNA for the CDR3: TGTGCCAGCACAGGGGGCTCCACAGATACGCAGTATTTT. It yields the protein CASTGGSTDTQYF. The full variable domain, with the rest looked up from reference TRBV9 and TRBJ2-3, is DSGVTQTPKHLITATGQRVTLRCSPRSGDLSVYWYQQSLDQGLQFLIQYYNGEERAKGNILERFSAQQFPDLHSELNLSSLELGDSALYFCASTGGSTDTQYFGPGTRLTVL.

The chain carries TRBV9 and TRBJ2-1; the match to TRBD2 covers 7 bases. Trimming at V came to 0 bases and at J to 0 bases, leaving 9 bases not matched to a gene. There are 18 residues in the CDR3. Germline CDR1 SGDLS, CDR2 YYNGEE. Here the CDR3 DNA reads TGTGCCAGCAGCGTAGGCGTTAGCGGGTACAGCTCCTACAATGAGCAGTTCTTC. As protein: CASSVGVSGYSSYNEQFF.

This clone occurred once. The chain is built from TRBV28 and TRBJ2-4; 8 nucleotides agree with TRBD2. In germline, CDR1 is MDHEN, CDR2 SYDVKM. The CDR3 consists of 14 residues. Losses at the gene ends were 6 bases for V and 4 bases for J; bases not matched to a gene: 5. As DNA, the CDR3 is TGTGCCAGCAGATCGGGAGGGTTAAAAAACATTCAGTACTTC. This translates into CASRSGGLKNIQYF.

The chain links TRBV4-2 to TRBJ2-5, with TRBD2 as a possible D gene (6 bases). Germline values: CDR1 LGHNA, CDR2 YNFKEQ. This CDR3 has 16 residues. The germline V and J ends were trimmed by 0 bases and 1 base, with 12 bases remaining between them. The CDR3 reads CASSQEGSGSQETQYF. The CDR3 DNA follows: TGTGCCAGCAGCCAAGAAGGAAGCGGGTCCCAAGAGACCCAGTACTTC.

V and J are TRBV7-8 and TRBJ2-7; TRBD2 agrees at 9 bases. J lost 1 base, V lost 1 base, and 11 bases had no gene match. Germline CDR1 is SGHVS and CDR2 is FQNEAQ. This CDR3 has 18 residues. CDR3 sequence: CASSLVGPMTSGSYEQYF. In DNA, the CDR3 is TGTGCCAGCAGCTTAGTCGGGCCAATGACTAGCGGATCCTACGAGCAGTACTTC.

The V call is TRBV11-2, the J call TRBJ2-5; 11 bases match TRBD2. This CDR3 contains 17 residues. Germline CDR1 and CDR2: SGHAT and FQNNGV. Trimming cost V 0 bases and J 5 bases; bases outside gene matches: 8. DNA for the CDR3: TGTGCCAGCAGCTTAGATGTGGTAGCGGGGGGGGTGGAGACCCAGTACTTC. This encodes CASSLDVVAGGVETQYF.

By share of the sample, this clone is medium-sized. This chain's CDR3 is CASSPPTRNTIYF. The CDR3 DNA reads TGTGCCAGCTCACCACCGACTAGAAACACCATATATTTT. J is TRBJ1-3 and V is TRBV18; D remains ambiguous. Trimming took 0 bases from V and 5 from J, leaving 5 bases between them. Germline assignment: CDR1 KGHSH and CDR2 LQKENI. CDR3 length: 13 amino acids. Together with reference TRBV18 and TRBJ1-3, the CDR3 gives the full variable domain: NAGVMQNPRHLVRRRGQEARLRCSPMKGHSHVYWYRQLPEEGLKFMVYLQKENIIDESGMPKERFSAEFPKEGPSILRIQQVVRGDSAAYFCASSPPTRNTIYFGEGSWLTVV.

V is TRBV7-2 and J is TRBJ2-2, with D perhaps TRBD2 (5 bases). CDR3 length equals 15 residues. V was clipped by 2 bases and J by 2 bases, with 9 bases between them. CDR1 is SGHTA and CDR2 is FQGNSA in the germline V gene. CDR3 in amino acids: CASSLSLANTGELFF. In nucleotides, the CDR3 is TGTGCCAGCAGCTTATCTCTAGCAAACACCGGGGAGCTGTTTTTT.

The J gene is TRBJ1-2, the V gene TRBV15, with no clear D. Germline lookup yields CDR1 LNHNV and CDR2 YYDKDF (reference sequence). The CDR3 totals 15 residues. The germline V and J ends were trimmed by 0 bases and 1 base, with 9 bases remaining between them. CDR3 nucleotides: TGTGCCACCAGCAGAGATCATAACAGTAACTATGGCTACACCTTC. It codes for CATSRDHNSNYGYTF.

This clone was seen once. V is TRBV9 and J is TRBJ1-1, with D maybe TRBD1 (6 bases). This CDR3 spans 14 amino acids. Germline CDR1 is SGDLS and CDR2 is YYNGEE. The germline V and J ends were trimmed by 4 bases and 7 bases, with 17 bases remaining between them. This CDR3 reads CASSPQGSADEAFF. The CDR3 DNA is TGTGCCAGCAGCCCACAGGGCTCCGCTGATGAAGCTTTCTTT.

CDR3 DNA: TGTGCCAGCAGCCTAACAGGGGGCGGGGGGGAGCTGTTTTTT. Translating it yields CASSLTGGGGELFF. The chain recombines TRBV27 with TRBJ2-2; 9 bases map to TRBD1. CDR3 length equals 14 residues. CDR1 and CDR2 (germline): MNHEY, SMNVEV (reference sequence). V dropped 6 bases and J dropped 8; count of bases not matched to a gene: 7.

This clone was picked up a small number of times. The CDR3 nucleotides are TGTGCCAGCACGCCCATGGCCTCCTACAATGAGCAGTTCTTC. Translating it yields CASTPMASYNEQFF. V is TRBV7-7 and J is TRBJ2-1, with D uncertain. V lost 7 bases to trimming and J lost 0 bases, with 10 bases between them. The CDR3 covers 14 residues. Germline CDR1 reads SSHAT; CDR2 reads FNYEAQ (reference sequence).

The chain couples TRBV7-9 to TRBJ2-2, with 8 bases lining up with TRBD1. CDR1 is SEHNR and CDR2 is FQNEAQ in the germline V gene (reference sequence). CDR3 length: 19 amino acids. The J segment lost 6 bases and the V segment lost 2 bases, leaving 17 bases of the junction unmatched. The CDR3 DNA is TGTGCCAGCAGCTTAATATTGTCGGACAGGGATGTGTCCGCCGGGGAGCTGTTTTTT. Translating gives CASSLILSDRDVSAGELFF.

This chain links TRBV6-6 with TRBJ1-5, with 9 positions matching TRBD1. The CDR3 sequence is 16 residues long. V shed 6 bases and J 1 base; nucleotides not matched to a gene: 7. Germline CDR1 MNHNY, CDR2 SVGAGI (reference sequence). The CDR3: CASSLMDRGSNQPQHF. In DNA, the CDR3 is TGTGCCAGCAGCTTAATGGACAGGGGAAGCAATCAGCCCCAGCATTTT.

V and J are TRBV27 and TRBJ1-1, with a possible D match to TRBD1 (5 bases). Between the trimmed V and J ends, which lost 6 bases and 3 bases, there was a span of 11 bases. Per the germline V gene, CDR1 is MNHEY and CDR2 is SMNVEV (reference sequence). The CDR3 is 13 residues long. The DNA for the CDR3 is TGTGCCAGCAGCCGAGACAGATACACTGAAGCTTTCTTT. Encoded protein: CASSRDRYTEAFF.

This sequence joins TRBV10-1 and TRBJ1-1, with a weak D call TRBD1 (6 bases). The CDR3 spans 15 residues. V lost 0 bases and J 5 bases, leaving 13 bases between the germline ends. Per the germline V gene, CDR1 is WNHNN and CDR2 is SYGVQD (reference sequence). For the CDR3, the DNA is TGCGCCAGCAGTGAGTCGCACATGGGGGCAACTGAAGCTTTCTTT. As protein: CASSESHMGATEAFF.

This chain joins TRBV9 and TRBJ1-6; D gene uncertain. This CDR3 has 12 residues. The V gene's germline CDR1 is SGDLS and CDR2 YYNGEE. Trimming pared 3 bases from V and 8 bases from J, leaving 6 bases between. This CDR3 reads CASSAQYSPLHF. DNA for the CDR3: TGTGCCAGCAGCGCCCAATATTCACCCCTCCACTTT.

The V gene is TRBV5-5, the J gene TRBJ1-6; TRBD1 is a possible D gene (5 bases). Trimming cost V 3 bases and J 4 bases, with 17 bases left between them. CDR1 and CDR2 (germline): SGHKS, YYEKEE (reference sequence). The CDR3 extends over 17 amino acids. CDR3 sequence reads: CASSSRNIQDYNSPLHF. The CDR3 nucleotides are TGTGCCAGCAGCTCCCGGAACATACAGGATTATAATTCACCCCTCCACTTT.

In DNA form, the CDR3 reads TGTGCCAGCACATTGGCGGGGAATGAGCAGTTCTTC. Amino acids: CASTLAGNEQFF. The V call is TRBV28, the J call TRBJ2-1; a weak D match, TRBD2 (6 bases). The CDR3 is 12 residues long. With 7 bases removed from V and 7 bases from J, the gap between germline ends came to 11 bases. Germline CDR1 and CDR2: MDHEN and SYDVKM.

The chain recombines TRBV5-4 with TRBJ2-1, with 10 nucleotides matching TRBD1. J lost 3 bases, V lost 4 bases, and 4 bases had no gene match. The length of the CDR3 is 15 residues. Per germline, CDR1 SGHNT and CDR2 YYREEE (reference sequence). The chain's CDR3 is CASSTGQGNYNEQFF. For the CDR3, the DNA is TGTGCCAGCAGCACGGGACAGGGGAACTACAATGAGCAGTTCTTC. The variable domain in full, completed from reference TRBV5-4 and TRBJ2-1, reads ETGVTQSPTHLIKTRGQQVTLRCSSQSGHNTVSWYQQALGQGPQFIFQYYREEENGRGNFPPRFSGLQFPNYSSELNVNALELDDSALYLCASSTGQGNYNEQFFGPGTRLTVL.

The chain links TRBV14 to TRBJ1-4; D is unclear. The germline gives CDR1 SGHDN, CDR2 FVKESK. Trimming took off 0 bases at V and 4 bases at J, with 9 bases between the two ends. This CDR3 is 15 amino acids long. CDR3 sequence reads: CASSQDPGINEKLFF. In nucleotides, the CDR3 is TGTGCCAGCAGCCAAGATCCAGGAATTAATGAAAAACTGTTTTTT.